The TCR beta chain under discussion was sequenced for a study of blood T cell repertoires in COVID-19. Study-wide background: The United States, Italy and Spain provided the acute and convalescent COVID-19 samples. T cells, B-cell-depleted T cells, or PBMCs provided the cDNA or gDNA that served as material.

V lost 4 bases and J 4 bases, leaving 13 bases between the germline ends. Germline V lookup: CDR1 LNHDA, CDR2 SQIVND (reference sequence). CDR3 length: 14 amino acids. Patients at the Seattle site were enrolled during active infection and followed longitudinally. Authors' data handling: For nucleated cells, counts were estimated from reference gene primer amplification. The table came from immunoSEQ multiplex PCR; TCRdb's copy has only in-frame clones and leaves some out. D and trimming come from the DNA, and the V and J calls and clone size come from that table. The sample carries fewer than 300,000 clones, 80% to 95% recorded once.

The TCR originated in a woman aged 30 to 39 with COVID-19, enrolled during active disease. The source material was peripheral blood. This rearrangement joins TRBV19 to TRBJ1-1, with D possibly TRBD1 on 5 matching bases. The CDR3 DNA sequence: TGTGCCAGTAGTAGGCCCCCGGGGGGCACTGAAGCTTTCTTT. Translation: CASSRPPGGTEAFF.